These T cell receptor beta chains were read from a single sample in a study of blood T cells in healthy people across ages. Using its own MiXCR run on the 5' RACE reads, TCRdb lists one record per CDR3 protein. There are some 1.4 million distinct CDR3 sequences in the sample; 40% to 50% occur only once, and 7.9% lies in the top ten. Sequenced: blood. The receptors come from a woman younger than 35 in good health. CDR3s include the opening cysteine and the closing phenylalanine or tryptophan. The order of the fields is clone size, J gene, V gene, D gene, CDR3 protein, CDR3 DNA. D genes are given only for firm matches. Rows may omit the clone size; those that give it use once, few, many or a size class.

- TRBJ2-7 TRBV12-3/TRBV12-4 - CASATSEWTYEQYF TGTGCCAGCGCCACGTCAGAGTGGACCTACGAGCAGTACTTC
- TRBJ1-2 TRBV6-6 TRBD1 CAGSYSGQGKSYGYTF TGTGCCGGCAGTTACTCGGGACAGGGAAAATCCTATGGCTACACCTTC
- TRBJ2-1 TRBV9 - CASSVGASTELGEQFF TGTGCCAGCAGCGTAGGGGCTAGCACGGAACTCGGGGAGCAGTTCTTC
few TRBJ2-1 TRBV6-5 - CASSENTGLYNEQFF TGTGCCAGCAGTGAAAACACCGGACTCTACAATGAGCAGTTCTTC
few TRBJ2-1 TRBV7-2 - CASSLSSDSYNEQFF TGTGCCAGCAGCTTATCATCGGACAGCTACAATGAGCAGTTCTTC
- TRBJ1-2 TRBV30 TRBD1 CAWNLRGTGPYGYTF TGTGCCTGGAACCTAAGGGGGACAGGACCCTATGGCTACACCTTC
few TRBJ2-5 TRBV14 - CASSQGRPILRTDSGETQYF TGTGCCAGCAGCCAAGGCCGGCCGATCTTAAGGACAGATTCAGGAGAGACCCAGTACTTC
- TRBJ2-7 TRBV5-6 TRBD2 CASSLWWSSGRSSYEQYF TGTGCCAGCAGCTTGTGGTGGTCTAGCGGGAGGAGCTCCTACGAGCAGTACTTC
- TRBJ2-5 TRBV7-9 - CASSSSGSRETQYF TGTGCCAGCAGCTCCAGCGGCTCCCGGGAGACCCAGTACTTC
few TRBJ1-1 TRBV12-3/TRBV12-4 - CASSEQETGNTEAFF TGTGCCAGCAGTGAACAGGAAACTGGGAACACTGAAGCTTTCTTT
once TRBJ2-7 TRBV2 - CASNPDPGIHEQYF TGTGCCAGCAACCCCGATCCAGGCATCCATGAGCAGTACTTC
- TRBJ1-2 TRBV25-1 TRBD1 CASSELGTGVSSYTF TGTGCCAGCAGTGAATTGGGGACAGGGGTTTCTAGCTACACCTTC
few TRBJ2-1 TRBV7-2 - CASSSVAYNEQFF TGTGCCAGCAGCTCCGTCGCCTACAATGAGCAGTTCTTC
few TRBJ2-3 TRBV5-5 - CASSDTGSYTQYF TGTGCCAGCAGCGACACCGGGAGTTATACGCAGTATTTT
- TRBJ2-3 TRBV6-5 TRBD2 CASSQSSGGSSTDTQYF TGTGCCAGCAGTCAATCTAGCGGGGGGTCTAGCACAGATACGCAGTATTTT
- TRBJ1-6 TRBV21-1 - CASSKGRRSIVSGSPLHF TGTGCCAGCAGCAAAGGAAGGAGGTCTATTGTTTCGGGTTCACCCCTCCACTTT
- TRBJ2-1 TRBV7-3 TRBD2 CASSPSGLAEQFF TGTGCCAGCAGCCCATCGGGACTAGCTGAGCAGTTCTTC
few TRBJ1-5 TRBV25-1 - CASSVRGSNQPQHF TGTGCCAGCAGTGTCAGGGGCTCCAATCAGCCCCAGCATTTT
- TRBJ2-6 TRBV19 - CASRLESSGANVLTF TGTGCCAGTAGGCTCGAGTCTTCTGGGGCCAACGTCCTGACTTTC
- TRBJ2-5 TRBV10-3 TRBD2 CAISQLLAGGNEQYF TGTGCCATCAGCCAGCTGCTAGCGGGAGGCAATGAGCAGTACTTC
- TRBJ2-7 TRBV24-1 - CATSPGVSSYNEQYF TGTGCCACCAGTCCGGGGGTCAGCTCCTACAATGAGCAGTACTTC
- TRBJ2-1 TRBV6-5 - CASTGVHEQFF TGTGCCAGCACCGGGGTCCATGAGCAGTTCTTC
- TRBJ2-3 TRBV3-1 - CASSQAGVYTDTQYF TGTGCCAGCAGCCAAGCGGGGGTATACACAGATACGCAGTATTTT
- TRBJ2-3 TRBV5-8 TRBD2 CASSLGLAGGKDTQYF TGTGCCAGCAGCTTGGGGCTAGCGGGAGGGAAAGATACGCAGTATTTT
- TRBJ1-1 TRBV28 - CASSLVRAPEAFF TGTGCCAGCAGTTTAGTGAGGGCGCCTGAAGCTTTCTTT
few TRBJ2-1 TRBV7-2 TRBD2 CASSFRGLASSYNEQFF TGTGCCAGCAGCTTCCGGGGACTAGCGTCTTCCTACAATGAGCAGTTCTTC
- TRBJ2-5 TRBV5-1 - CASSLDSLTQYF TGCGCCAGCAGCTTGGACTCGCTGACCCAGTACTTC
many TRBJ2-2 TRBV6-4 - CASRPGETGELFF TGTGCCAGCAGGCCAGGGGAAACCGGGGAGCTGTTTTTT
- TRBJ2-3 TRBV9 TRBD2 CASSALAGALDTQYF TGTGCCAGCAGCGCTTTAGCGGGGGCCCTAGATACGCAGTATTTT
- TRBJ2-5 TRBV27 TRBD1 CASGAGTGNYERYF TGTGCCAGCGGGGCCGGGACAGGAAACTACGAGCGGTACTTC
- TRBJ2-1 TRBV3-1 - CASSQDLAADNEQFF TGTGCCAGCAGCCAAGATCTGGCGGCGGACAATGAGCAGTTCTTC
- TRBJ2-7 TRBV2 - CASSVFGDNEQYF TGTGCCAGCAGTGTTTTCGGAGACAATGAGCAGTACTTC
- TRBJ2-7 TRBV5-1 TRBD1 CASSLDRGLNEQYF TGCGCCAGCAGCTTGGACAGGGGGCTCAACGAGCAGTACTTC
- TRBJ1-5 TRBV15 - CATSRDFGWPQHF TGTGCCACCAGCAGAGATTTTGGATGGCCCCAGCATTTT
few TRBJ2-1 TRBV6-5 TRBD1 CASSYDRTGNSFDNEQFF TGTGCCAGCAGTTACGATAGGACAGGGAATTCCTTCGACAATGAGCAGTTCTTC
- TRBJ2-7 TRBV4-1 - CASSQALGLGETINEQYF TGCGCCAGCAGCCAAGCTCTTGGTCTGGGGGAGACGATCAACGAGCAGTACTTC
- TRBJ1-2 TRBV6-2/TRBV6-3 - CASTTTGTARILYGYTF TGTGCCAGCACCACCACCGGAACGGCCAGGATTCTCTATGGCTACACCTTC
- TRBJ1-1 TRBV3-1 - CASSFPEGVSGAFF TGCGCCAGCAGTTTCCCTGAAGGGGTATCAGGAGCTTTCTTT
- TRBJ2-1 TRBV5-1 - CASSLDGRQETQFF TGCGCCAGCAGCTTGGACGGGCGGCAAGAGACCCAGTTCTTC
few TRBJ2-4 TRBV9 - CASSVEGGAQYF TGTGCCAGCAGCGTAGAGGGGGGGGCCCAGTACTTC
- TRBJ1-2 TRBV12-3/TRBV12-4 - CASSPRGPNSYGYTF TGTGCCAGCAGTCCGAGAGGCCCTAACAGCTATGGCTACACCTTC
- TRBJ2-7 TRBV10-3 - CAIRTGSGKDEQYF TGTGCCATCAGAACCGGGAGTGGGAAGGACGAGCAGTACTTC
few TRBJ1-1 TRBV7-9 TRBD1 CASSMDRANTEAFF TGTGCCAGCAGCATGGACAGGGCTAACACTGAAGCTTTCTTT
- TRBJ2-7 TRBV2 - CASSEGKAYERYF TGTGCCAGCAGTGAAGGGAAGGCCTACGAGCGGTACTTC
many TRBJ2-1 TRBV29-1 TRBD2 CSVEGEPRLAYNEQFF TGCAGCGTTGAAGGGGAGCCGCGACTAGCGTACAATGAGCAGTTCTTC
few TRBJ2-1 TRBV6-5 - CASMLELGLGNEQFF TGTGCCAGCATGTTGGAACTAGGTTTGGGCAATGAGCAGTTCTTC
- TRBJ2-5 TRBV6-1 - CASSEAGGGHQETQYF TGTGCCAGCAGTGAGGCCGGCGGGGGACATCAGGAGACCCAGTACTTC
- TRBJ2-3 TRBV12-3/TRBV12-4 TRBD1 CASRPTGGRTDTQYF TGTGCCAGCAGGCCCACAGGGGGCAGGACAGATACGCAGTATTTT